Included here is one TCR beta chain sequence, with context. The data belong to a study of control samples from healthy donors and cancer patients. Germline CDR1 SGHDT, CDR2 YYEEEE. The CDR3 covers 14 residues. V was pared by 0 bases and J by 6 bases, with 5 bases of the junction left unmatched. Measured with immunoSEQ multiplex PCR; TCRdb has only the in-frame clones, and not every one. Of about 55,000 clones in the sample, approximately 95% were seen once. This sequence joins TRBV5-6 and TRBJ2-7; 8 bases line up with TRBD2. This TCR was recovered from a woman aged 18 to 35 in good health. The sequenced sample was blood. The CDR3 reads CASSLAGAGGEQYF. The CDR3 DNA follows: TGTGCCAGCAGCTTGGCCGGGGCGGGAGGCGAGCAGTACTTC.